This T cell receptor beta chain stems from a study of T cells in localized non-small cell lung cancer (TCRdb year 2020). Concerning the study at large: The study analyzed T cell repertoires of about 230 early-stage NSCLC patients, comparing tumors and uninvolved tumor-adjacent lungs. The cohort comprised 236 treatment-naïve NSCLC patients with resected, localized lung tumors. A mean age of 66.3 years was recorded for the NSCLC patients, of whom 129 were male and some 100 were female. Results and caveats for the whole study, not just this receptor: Higher T cell density in blood was associated with longer overall survival, whereas higher clonality in adjacent lung was associated with shorter survival. Uninvolved tumor-adjacent lung showed the highest T cell clonality, higher than tumor, which suggests more focused antigenic responses in the uninvolved tumor-adjacent lung. Of the top 100 tumor clones, a median of around 57 were detected in paired uninvolved adjacent lung; about 28 were also among that lung's top 100. Multi-region tumor sequencing was not performed, so intratumor heterogeneity could not be excluded. Because of the exploratory design, TCR variables were selected using unadjusted p-values without false-discovery rate correction.

At diagnosis, tumor, uninvolved tumor-adjacent lung and peripheral blood were collected and then preserved as a mix of FFPE and fresh-frozen material. For TCR repertoire profiling, the blood samples were analyzed as peripheral blood mononuclear cells. Turning to this clone: Its recognized antigen is unknown. No per-base quality is available; no much larger clone lies one base away.

The immunoSEQ Assay was used to sequence TCR beta CDR3 regions from DNA. In the authors' own workflow: T cell density was computed as TCR beta template counts normalized to usable DNA estimated by amplifying housekeeping genes. The preseqR package was used to estimate richness by extrapolating to 400,000 templates for PBMC samples and to 120,000 templates for tissue samples. Clonality was defined as one minus Pielou's evenness. To identify tissue-enriched TCRs, differential abundance testing was run on productive amino-acid clonotypes with a minimum total count of 5 and an alpha of 0.1. Repertoire overlap between compartments was quantified with the Jaccard Index and Morisita Overlap Index. GLIPH grouped TCR beta CDR3s together with public tetramer-defined viral CDR3s, and a viral motif had to include at least three viral sequences and show V-gene enrichment. The clones in this table, taken by TCRdb from immuneACCESS, are in-frame only. Not every clone is retained; where verified, under half of the shortfall comes from an unresolved V gene, and the cause of the rest is unknown. That table furnishes V, J and clone size, whereas the DNA furnished D and trimming. This sample gives 30,000 to 40,000 clones in total; about nine tenths of them show up just once. About 5.6% of the sample rests with the top ten.

V is cut by 0 bases and J by 8 bases, and the space between the germline ends is 4 bases. The CDR3 runs 11 residues from the cysteine to the phenylalanine. The read is trimmed to its CDR3 DNA, 33 bases read in frame from base 1. CDR1 and CDR2 are read off the germline V gene (reference sequence) as DFQATT and SNEGSKA. The starting material was peripheral blood mononuclear cells, obtained before any cancer treatment. This clonotype was obtained from a male donor older than 55 with stage II lung adenocarcinoma. The chain links TRBV20-1 with TRBJ2-2; the D gene lacks a confident call. This receptor has the CDR3 CSARDTGELFF. The nucleotide sequence is given as TGCAGTGCTAGAGATACAGGGGAGCTGTTTTTT.